Detailed here is one TCR beta chain. This record comes from a study of CD4 and CD8 cells across lung adenocarcinoma regions. Germline CDR1 reads ENHRY; CDR2 reads SYGVKD. CDR3 size: 14 residues. A single record per CDR3 protein comes from TCRdb applying MiXCR to the PCR reads. The table records about 19,000 distinct CDR3 sequences, 54% of them present only once. Donors had localized lung adenocarcinoma, a non-small cell lung cancer. This clonotype was obtained from a female donor with lung adenocarcinoma. The CD4 and CD8 labels of this study may be unreliable. The specimen was CD8+ T cells from the center of a lung tumor. This rearrangement joins TRBV10-3 to TRBJ2-5; tentatively, D is TRBD1 (5 bases). Written as DNA, the CDR3 is TGTGCGGGGCTCGGGCGCGGTGACCAAAAGATCCAGTACTTC. This encodes CAGLGRGDQKIQYF.